A single T cell receptor (beta chain) is shown here with its context. In its sample, this clonotype was seen a few times. No cognate antigen has been identified for it. No base quality values were provided; no much bigger clone lies one nucleotide off. From V the trimming removes 1 base and from J it removes 6 bases, while the gene matches leave 5 bases of the junction unaccounted for. As encoded in the germline V gene, CDR1 is SGHTA while CDR2 is FQGNSA. From cysteine to phenylalanine, the CDR3 is 15 amino acids long. The CDR3 DNA has 45 bases and is translated from base 1. TCRdb names Illumina MiSeq as the instrument used. Quantitative 5'-RACE with molecular barcodes was the method used to prepare the TCR beta libraries. Turning to the authors' computational methods: A new computational method, built on a probabilistic model of VDJ rearrangement, was used to identify disease-linked TCR variants. The raw public reads went through TCRdb reprocessing: fastp at Q25, MiXCR clone calling, in-frame beta chains kept. A single entry per CDR3 protein holds the most common genes and DNA from its merged rows. The authors' filters were not applied to this entry. In all, the sample holds 35,000 to 40,000 distinct CDR3 sequences, and about 15% of those were seen once. The ten biggest clones cover just over 45% of the sample.

This sample stems from a study of CD8 T cells in ankylosing spondylitis (dated by TCRdb to 2016 to 2017). Background for the entire study: The study profiled T cell receptor beta repertoires in healthy donors and ankylosing spondylitis patients to find disease-linked TCR variants. The whole study cohort included 108 healthy donors and 25 ankylosing spondylitis patients. Samples of peripheral blood were taken, and for ankylosing spondylitis patients, synovial fluid was collected as well. What the work shows at the level of the full study, not this receptor alone: The disease-linked clones showed a CD8+ phenotype and occurred at relatively low frequencies in peripheral blood. A TCR beta motif of several highly homologous amino acid variants appeared characteristic of blood from ankylosing spondylitis patients. The disease-linked clones were reported as significantly enriched in matched synovial fluid samples from ankylosing spondylitis patients. Some motif variants were previously reported in synovial fluid and blood of reactive arthritis patients, suggesting common disease-initiation mechanisms.

The material sequenced was blood. The V gene is TRBV7-2 and the J gene is TRBJ2-1, with 8 middle bases fitting TRBD2. The source is a male donor with ankylosing spondylitis or in good health (not recorded which). CDR3 reads: CASSLDGSGVNEQFF. The DNA sequence is given as TGTGCCAGCAGCTTAGACGGTAGCGGGGTCAATGAGCAGTTCTTC.